The entry that follows covers one TCR beta chain sequence. Participants were aged about 18 to 100 years, lived in roughly 23 US areas, and enrolled virtually. Using immunoSEQ multiplex PCR, the repertoire was profiled, and TCRdb retains in-frame clones only, with some absent. The table has more than 300,000 clones, 91% seen once; the top ten hold roughly 0.9%. Germline V CDR1 and CDR2: MNHNS, SASEGT. This CDR3 comprises 15 residues. V lost 0 bases to trimming and J lost 6 bases, with 15 bases between them. This specimen comes from a study of blood T cell repertoires in COVID-19. Sequenced sample: PBMCs or T cells enriched from blood (not recorded which). This clonotype originated in a middle-aged woman who had been exposed to COVID-19. V gene TRBV6-1 combines with J gene TRBJ2-7; TRBD2 is a possible D gene (5 bases). CDR3: CASSEARTRVGEQYF. The CDR3 bases are TGTGCCAGCAGTGAAGCGAGGACGAGGGTCGGCGAGCAGTACTTC.